These 13 T cell receptor beta chains originate from one sample sequenced in a study of T cell responses to AZD1222 COVID-19 vaccine. Method: immunoSEQ multiplex PCR; TCRdb's copy keeps in-frame clones and lacks some. The sample lists about 140,000 clones; roughly nine tenths were seen once. The sample consisted of peripheral blood, taken 28 days after the second dose of the MenACWY control vaccine. The receptors here all came from an adult who received the MenACWY meningococcal vaccine as a control.

The rearrangement links TRBV18 to TRBJ2-7; D remains ambiguous. Between the trimmed V and J ends, which lost 0 bases and 0 bases, there was a span of 6 bases. The CDR3 runs 14 residues. Germline V CDR1 and CDR2: KGHSH, LQKENI. CDR3 sequence: CASSPPAGSYEQYF. CDR3 DNA: TGTGCCAGCTCACCACCGGCCGGCTCCTACGAGCAGTACTTC.

The chain couples TRBV7-9 to TRBJ2-7, with D perhaps assigned TRBD1 or TRBD2 (5 bases each). There are 15 residues in the CDR3. Per germline, CDR1 SEHNR and CDR2 FQNEAQ (reference sequence). Trimming left V 5 bases short and J 7 bases short, with 21 bases between. For the CDR3, the DNA is TGTGCCAGCAGCCCCCGGGGTGTGGGCCCAGGGGAGCAGTACTTC. Translation gives CASSPRGVGPGEQYF. Looking up the rest from reference TRBV7-9 and TRBJ2-7 gives the full variable domain: DTGVSQNPRHKITKRGQNVTFRCDPISEHNRLYWYRQTLGQGPEFLTYFQNEAQLEKSRLLSDRFSAERPKGSFSTLEIQRTEQGDSAMYLCASSPRGVGPGEQYFGPGTRLTVT.

V and J are TRBV9 and TRBJ2-4, with TRBD2 matching 8 bases. V gave up 0 bases and J gave up 6 bases; unmatched junction bases: 5. Per germline, CDR1 SGDLS and CDR2 YYNGEE. This CDR3 has 15 residues. The DNA of the CDR3 is TGTGCCAGCAGCGTAGAGGCGGGGGGTTTAAACATTCAGTACTTC. Translated, it gives CASSVEAGGLNIQYF.

This chain uses TRBV29-1 with TRBJ2-3; a weak D match, TRBD2 (6 bases). Looked up from germline, CDR1 is SQVTM and CDR2 is ANQGSEA. V lost 7 bases and J 4 bases, leaving 6 bases between the germline ends. The CDR3 runs 10 residues. CDR3 in DNA: TGCAGCGGGAGGGCAGATACGCAGTATTTT. It is translated as CSGRADTQYF.

The chain employs TRBV19 and TRBJ2-4; 9 bases map to TRBD1. This CDR3 is 13 amino acids long. Germline-derived CDR1 and CDR2 are LNHDA and SQIVND (reference sequence). The trim removed 9 bases at V and 4 bases at J, leaving 4 bases unmatched. The CDR3 protein is CARNRGLKNIQYF. For the CDR3, the DNA is TGTGCCAGGAACAGGGGGCTGAAAAACATTCAGTACTTC.

The chain joins TRBV5-5 to TRBJ2-7; no definite D call. CDR3 length: 14 residues. Germline values: CDR1 SGHKS, CDR2 YYEKEE (reference sequence). V was clipped by 0 bases and J by 0 bases, with 7 bases between them. Here the CDR3 reads CASSLAPGSYEQYF. DNA of the CDR3: TGTGCCAGCAGCTTGGCTCCCGGCTCCTACGAGCAGTACTTC.

The chain employs TRBV2 and TRBJ1-2; D might be TRBD1 (5 bases). Trimming cost V 3 bases and J 8 bases, with 16 bases left between them. The CDR3 is made up of 14 amino acids. CDR1 SNHLY and CDR2 FYNNEI come from the germline V gene. The CDR3 spells CASSDGGTSRGYTF. CDR3 coding DNA: TGTGCCAGCAGTGACGGGGGGACTAGCCGCGGCTACACCTTC.

The V call is TRBV24-1, the J call TRBJ1-2; no firm D call. Germline CDR1 reads KGHDR; CDR2 reads SFDVKD. The V end lost 1 base, the J end lost 3 bases, and 14 bases lay between the germline ends. The CDR3 has 16 residues. CDR3 residues: CATSDFTATGDYGYTF. The CDR3 DNA is TGTGCCACCAGTGATTTCACGGCAACGGGAGACTATGGCTACACCTTC.

The chain links TRBV7-3 to TRBJ2-3; 8 bases are a match to TRBD1. This CDR3 region has 15 residues. CDR1 SGHTA and CDR2 FQGTGA come from the germline V gene. V lost 5 bases to trimming and J lost 1 base; unmatched junction nucleotides: 5. The CDR3 loop is CASSPSGQGTDTQYF. CDR3 coding DNA: TGTGCCAGCAGCCCGTCGGGACAGGGCACAGATACGCAGTATTTT.

This rearrangement joins TRBV30 to TRBJ2-3; D might be TRBD1 (5 bases). V was clipped by 0 bases and J by 2 bases, with 9 bases between them. Germline V lookup: CDR1 GTSNPN, CDR2 SVGIG (reference sequence). CDR3 size: 14 residues. The DNA for the CDR3 is TGTGCCTGGAGTGTATCAGGGCTCACAGATACGCAGTATTTT. This encodes CAWSVSGLTDTQYF.

The chain is built from TRBV7-2 and TRBJ2-2, with no clear D. Per the germline V gene, CDR1 is SGHTA and CDR2 is FQGNSA. Trimming took 5 bases from V and 3 from J, leaving 10 bases between them. The CDR3 runs 14 residues. The CDR3 DNA follows: TGTGCCAGCAGCACCGGGCCCGACACCGGGGAGCTGTTTTTT. Translated, it gives CASSTGPDTGELFF.

The rearrangement links TRBV7-2 to TRBJ1-2; 9 bases line up with TRBD1. Germline V gene sequence: CDR1 SGHTA, CDR2 FQGNSA. With 5 bases clipped from V and 4 bases from J, the junction kept 8 bases outside the gene matches. CDR3 length: 15 residues. CDR3 region: CASSGRDRDGYGYTF. For the CDR3, the DNA is TGTGCCAGCAGCGGCCGGGACAGGGACGGCTATGGCTACACCTTC. Full variable domain (outside the CDR3, taken from reference TRBV7-2 and TRBJ1-2): GAGVSQSPSNKVTEKGKDVELRCDPISGHTALYWYRQSLGQGLEFLIYFQGNSAPDKSGLPSDRFSAERTGGSVSTLTIQRTQQEDSAVYLCASSGRDRDGYGYTFGSGTRLTVV.

This sequence joins TRBV20-1 and TRBJ2-6; no reliable D call. V lost 3 bases and J lost 1, with 13 bases in between. The CDR3 is made up of 16 amino acids. Germline assignment: CDR1 DFQATT and CDR2 SNEGSKA (reference sequence). CDR3 sequence reads: CSASRGGSSGANVLTF. The CDR3 bases are TGCAGTGCTAGTCGCGGTGGGTCTTCTGGGGCCAACGTCCTGACTTTC.